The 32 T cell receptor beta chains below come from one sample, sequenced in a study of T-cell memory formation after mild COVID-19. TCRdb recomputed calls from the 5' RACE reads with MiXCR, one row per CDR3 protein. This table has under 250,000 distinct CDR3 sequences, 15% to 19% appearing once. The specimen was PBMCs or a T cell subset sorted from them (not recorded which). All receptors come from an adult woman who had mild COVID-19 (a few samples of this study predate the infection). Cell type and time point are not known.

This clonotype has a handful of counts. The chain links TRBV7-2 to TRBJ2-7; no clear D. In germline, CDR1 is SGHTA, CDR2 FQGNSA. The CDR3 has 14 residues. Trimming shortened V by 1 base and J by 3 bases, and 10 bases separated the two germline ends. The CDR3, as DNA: TGTGCCAGCAGCTTAGGGCTCAGAGTCTACGAGCAGTACTTC. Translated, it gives CASSLGLRVYEQYF.

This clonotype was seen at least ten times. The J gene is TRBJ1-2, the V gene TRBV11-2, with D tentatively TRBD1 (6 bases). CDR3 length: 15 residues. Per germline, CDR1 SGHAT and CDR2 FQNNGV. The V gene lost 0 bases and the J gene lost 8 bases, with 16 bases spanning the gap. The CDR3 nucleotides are TGTGCCAGCAGCTTAGATCCTTTAGCAGGGGACGGCTACACCTTC. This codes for CASSLDPLAGDGYTF.

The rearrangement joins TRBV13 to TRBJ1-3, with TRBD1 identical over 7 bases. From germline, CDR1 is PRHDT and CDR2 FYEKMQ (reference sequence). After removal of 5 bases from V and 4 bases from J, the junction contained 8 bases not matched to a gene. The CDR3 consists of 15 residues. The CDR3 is CASSPETGSGNTIYF. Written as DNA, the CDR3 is TGTGCCAGCAGCCCAGAGACAGGGTCCGGAAACACCATATATTTT.

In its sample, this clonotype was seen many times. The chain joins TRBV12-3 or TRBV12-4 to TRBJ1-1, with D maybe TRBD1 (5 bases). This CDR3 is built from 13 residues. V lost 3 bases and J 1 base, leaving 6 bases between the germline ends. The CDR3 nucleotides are TGTGCCAGCAGTTTTGGGGCGAACACTGAAGCTTTCTTT. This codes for CASSFGANTEAFF.

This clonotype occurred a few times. Here the CDR3 DNA reads TGTGCCAGCAGTTACCATAGCGGGAGGGCCATAACGAACACCGGGGAGCTGTTTTTT. It is translated as CASSYHSGRAITNTGELFF. The rearrangement links TRBV6-2 or TRBV6-3 to TRBJ2-2; 11 bases match TRBD2. Germline values: CDR1 MNHEY, CDR2 SVGEGT. With V trimmed by 2 bases and J by 0 bases, 8 bases remained unmatched. The CDR3 contains 19 residues.

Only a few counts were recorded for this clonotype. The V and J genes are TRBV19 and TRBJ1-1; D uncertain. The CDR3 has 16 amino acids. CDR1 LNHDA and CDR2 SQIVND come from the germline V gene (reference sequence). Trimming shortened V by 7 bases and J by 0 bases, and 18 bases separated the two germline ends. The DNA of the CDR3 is TGTGCCAGTACAGAGTCACGCCAGTACATGAACACTGAAGCTTTCTTT. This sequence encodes CASTESRQYMNTEAFF.

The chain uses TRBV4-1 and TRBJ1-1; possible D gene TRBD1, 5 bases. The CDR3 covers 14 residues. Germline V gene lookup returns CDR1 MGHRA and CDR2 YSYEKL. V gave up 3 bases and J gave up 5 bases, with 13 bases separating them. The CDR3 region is CASSQGFGGTEAFF. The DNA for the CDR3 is TGCGCCAGCAGCCAGGGCTTCGGGGGGACTGAAGCTTTCTTT.

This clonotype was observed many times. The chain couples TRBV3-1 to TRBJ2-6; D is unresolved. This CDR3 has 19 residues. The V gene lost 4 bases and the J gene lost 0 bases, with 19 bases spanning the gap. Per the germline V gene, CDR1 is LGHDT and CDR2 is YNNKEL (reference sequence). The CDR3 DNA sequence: TGTGCCAGCAGCCGATTCCTTGGACGTCGGAGCTCTGGGGCCAACGTCCTGACTTTC. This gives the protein CASSRFLGRRSSGANVLTF.

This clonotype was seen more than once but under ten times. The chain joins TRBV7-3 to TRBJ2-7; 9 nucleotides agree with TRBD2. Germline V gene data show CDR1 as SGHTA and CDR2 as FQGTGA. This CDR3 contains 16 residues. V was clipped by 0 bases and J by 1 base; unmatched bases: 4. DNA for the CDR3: TGTGCCAGCAGCTTAACGGGGGGACTAGCTTCCTACGAGCAGTACTTC. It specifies CASSLTGGLASYEQYF.

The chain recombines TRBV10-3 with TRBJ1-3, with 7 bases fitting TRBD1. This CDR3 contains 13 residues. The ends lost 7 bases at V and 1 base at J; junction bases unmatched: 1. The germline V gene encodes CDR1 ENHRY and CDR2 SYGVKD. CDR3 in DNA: TGTGCCATCATGACAGGGTCTGGAAACACCATATATTTT. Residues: CAIMTGSGNTIYF.

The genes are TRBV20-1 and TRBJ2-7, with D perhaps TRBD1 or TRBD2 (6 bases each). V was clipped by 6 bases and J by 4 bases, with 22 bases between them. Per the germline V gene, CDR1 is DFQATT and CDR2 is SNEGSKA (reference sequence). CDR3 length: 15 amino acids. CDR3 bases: TGCAGTGCCCAACGACTACAGGGAGGTAATTACGAGCAGTACTTC. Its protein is CSAQRLQGGNYEQYF.

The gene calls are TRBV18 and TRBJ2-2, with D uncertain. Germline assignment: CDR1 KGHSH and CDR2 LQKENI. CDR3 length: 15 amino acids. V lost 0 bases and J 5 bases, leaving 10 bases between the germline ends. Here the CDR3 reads CASSPPRPRTGELFF. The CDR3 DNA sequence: TGTGCCAGCTCACCACCGAGACCAAGGACCGGGGAGCTGTTTTTT.

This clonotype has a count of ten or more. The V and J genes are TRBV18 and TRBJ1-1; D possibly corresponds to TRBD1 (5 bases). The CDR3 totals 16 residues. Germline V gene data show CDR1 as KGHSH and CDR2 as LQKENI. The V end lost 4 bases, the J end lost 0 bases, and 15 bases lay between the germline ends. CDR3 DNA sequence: TGTGCCAGCTCACGGTCCAGGGATTACATGAACACTGAAGCTTTCTTT. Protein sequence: CASSRSRDYMNTEAFF.

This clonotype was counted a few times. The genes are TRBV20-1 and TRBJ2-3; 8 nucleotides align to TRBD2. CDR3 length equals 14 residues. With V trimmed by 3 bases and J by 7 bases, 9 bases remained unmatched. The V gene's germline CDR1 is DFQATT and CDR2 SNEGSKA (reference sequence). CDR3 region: CSARLAGGGNTQYF. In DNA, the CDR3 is TGCAGTGCTAGGCTGGCGGGAGGTGGAAATACGCAGTATTTT.

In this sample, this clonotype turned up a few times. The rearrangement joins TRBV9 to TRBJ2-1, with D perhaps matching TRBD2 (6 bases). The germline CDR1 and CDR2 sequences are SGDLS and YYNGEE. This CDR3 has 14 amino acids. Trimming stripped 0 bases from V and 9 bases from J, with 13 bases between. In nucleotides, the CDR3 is TGTGCCAGCAGCGTAGCGGGAGTAAAGGGTGAGCAGTTCTTC. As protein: CASSVAGVKGEQFF.

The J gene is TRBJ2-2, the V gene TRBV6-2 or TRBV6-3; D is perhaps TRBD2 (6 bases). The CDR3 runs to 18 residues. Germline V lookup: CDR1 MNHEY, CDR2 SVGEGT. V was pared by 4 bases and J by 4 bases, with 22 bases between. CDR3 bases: TGTGCCAGCAGTTGGCCTGGGGGTCTTACCGGGGGCACCGGGGAGCTGTTTTTT. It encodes CASSWPGGLTGGTGELFF.

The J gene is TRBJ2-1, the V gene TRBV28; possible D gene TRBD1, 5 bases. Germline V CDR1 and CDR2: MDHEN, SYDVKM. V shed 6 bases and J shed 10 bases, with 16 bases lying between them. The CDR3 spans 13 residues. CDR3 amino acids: CASRPQGPTEQFF. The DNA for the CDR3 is TGTGCCAGCAGACCTCAGGGCCCCACAGAGCAGTTCTTC.

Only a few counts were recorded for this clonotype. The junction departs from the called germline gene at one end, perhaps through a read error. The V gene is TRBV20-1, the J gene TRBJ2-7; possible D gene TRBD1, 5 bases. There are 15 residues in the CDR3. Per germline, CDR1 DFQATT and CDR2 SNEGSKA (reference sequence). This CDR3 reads CSALSDQGYSYGQYF. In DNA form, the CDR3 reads TGCAGTGCTTTATCGGACCAGGGATATTCCTACGGGCAGTACTTC.

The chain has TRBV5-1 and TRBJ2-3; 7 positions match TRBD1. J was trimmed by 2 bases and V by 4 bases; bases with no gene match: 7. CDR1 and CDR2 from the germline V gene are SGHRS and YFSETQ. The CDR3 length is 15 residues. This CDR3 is CASSQVGQVTDTQYF. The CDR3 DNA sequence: TGCGCCAGCAGCCAGGTTGGACAGGTCACAGATACGCAGTATTTT. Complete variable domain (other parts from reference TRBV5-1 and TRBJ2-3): KAGVTQTPRYLIKTRGQQVTLSCSPISGHRSVSWYQQTPGQGLQFLFEYFSETQRNKGNFPGRFSGRQFSNSRSEMNVSTLELGDSALYLCASSQVGQVTDTQYFGPGTRLTVL.

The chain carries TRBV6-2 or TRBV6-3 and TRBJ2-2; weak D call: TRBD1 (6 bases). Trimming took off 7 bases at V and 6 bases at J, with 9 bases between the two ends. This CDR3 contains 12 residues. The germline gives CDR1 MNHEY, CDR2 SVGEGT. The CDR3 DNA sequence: TGTGCCAGCAAAGAGGGGGCCGGGGAGCTGTTTTTT. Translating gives CASKEGAGELFF.

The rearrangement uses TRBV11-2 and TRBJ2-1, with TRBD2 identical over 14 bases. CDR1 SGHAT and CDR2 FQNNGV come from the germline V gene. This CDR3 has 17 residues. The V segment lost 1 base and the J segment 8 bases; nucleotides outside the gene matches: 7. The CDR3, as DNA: TGTGCCAGCAGCTTAGGGGGGACTAGCGGGAGAGGCTATGAGCAGTTCTTC. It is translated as CASSLGGTSGRGYEQFF.

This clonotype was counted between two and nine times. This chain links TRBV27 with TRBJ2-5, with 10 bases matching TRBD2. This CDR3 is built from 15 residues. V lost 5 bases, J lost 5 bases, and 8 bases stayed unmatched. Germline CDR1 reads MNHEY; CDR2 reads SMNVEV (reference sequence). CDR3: CASSTGTSVFETQYF. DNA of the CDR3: TGTGCCAGCAGTACCGGGACTAGCGTTTTCGAGACCCAGTACTTC.

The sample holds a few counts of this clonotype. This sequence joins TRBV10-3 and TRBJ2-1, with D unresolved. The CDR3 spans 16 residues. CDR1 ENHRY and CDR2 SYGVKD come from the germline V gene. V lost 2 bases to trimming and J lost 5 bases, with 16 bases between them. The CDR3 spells CAISETLVGRDNEQFF. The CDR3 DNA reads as TGTGCCATCAGTGAGACCCTTGTCGGACGGGACAATGAGCAGTTCTTC.

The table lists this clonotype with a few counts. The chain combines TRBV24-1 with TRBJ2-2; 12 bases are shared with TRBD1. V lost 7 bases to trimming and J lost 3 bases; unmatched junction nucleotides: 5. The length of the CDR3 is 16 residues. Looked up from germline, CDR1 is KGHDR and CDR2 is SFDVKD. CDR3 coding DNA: TGTGCCACCAGCCGGGACAGGGGGCCATACACCGGGGAGCTGTTTTTT. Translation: CATSRDRGPYTGELFF.

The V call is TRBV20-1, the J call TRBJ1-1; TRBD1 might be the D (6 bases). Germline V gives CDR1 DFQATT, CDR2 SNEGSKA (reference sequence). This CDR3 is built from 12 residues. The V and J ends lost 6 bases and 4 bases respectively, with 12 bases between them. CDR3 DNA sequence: TGCAGTGCCAGGGGAAGGGGCACTGAAGCTTTCTTT. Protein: CSARGRGTEAFF.

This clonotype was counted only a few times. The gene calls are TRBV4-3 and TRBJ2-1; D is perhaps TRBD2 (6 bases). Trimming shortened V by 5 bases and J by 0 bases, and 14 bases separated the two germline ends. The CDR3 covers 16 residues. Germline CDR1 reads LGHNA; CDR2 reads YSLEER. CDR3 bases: TGCGCCAGCAGCGCAGAACGGGGGTTCTCCTACAATGAGCAGTTCTTC. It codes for CASSAERGFSYNEQFF.

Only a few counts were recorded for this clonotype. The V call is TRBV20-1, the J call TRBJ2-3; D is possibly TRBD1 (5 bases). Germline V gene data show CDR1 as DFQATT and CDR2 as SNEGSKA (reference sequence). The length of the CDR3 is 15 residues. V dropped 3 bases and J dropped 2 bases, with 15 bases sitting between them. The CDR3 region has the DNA TGCAGTGCTAGGACGAAGGGGTGGTACACAGATACGCAGTATTTT. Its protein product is CSARTKGWYTDTQYF.

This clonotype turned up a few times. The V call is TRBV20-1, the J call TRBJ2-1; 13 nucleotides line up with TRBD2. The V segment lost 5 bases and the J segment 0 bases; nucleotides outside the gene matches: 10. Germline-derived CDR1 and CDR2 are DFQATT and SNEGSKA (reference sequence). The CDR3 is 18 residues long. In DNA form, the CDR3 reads TGCAGTGCTCCGAGACTAGCGGGGGGTACCTACTCCTACAATGAGCAGTTCTTC. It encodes CSAPRLAGGTYSYNEQFF.

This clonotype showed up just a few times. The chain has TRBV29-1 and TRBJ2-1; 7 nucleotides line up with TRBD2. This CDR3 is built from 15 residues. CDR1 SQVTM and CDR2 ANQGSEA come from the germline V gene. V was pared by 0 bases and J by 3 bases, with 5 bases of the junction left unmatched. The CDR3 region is CSVEDTTSLYNEQFF. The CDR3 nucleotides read TGCAGCGTTGAAGATACGACTAGCCTCTACAATGAGCAGTTCTTC.

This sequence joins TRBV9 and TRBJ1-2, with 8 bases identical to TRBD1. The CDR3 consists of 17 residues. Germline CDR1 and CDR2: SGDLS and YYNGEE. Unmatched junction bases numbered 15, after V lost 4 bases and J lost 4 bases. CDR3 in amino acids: CASSRSSSGQEIYGYTF. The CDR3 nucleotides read TGTGCCAGCAGCAGAAGTTCCTCGGGACAGGAGATCTATGGCTACACCTTC.

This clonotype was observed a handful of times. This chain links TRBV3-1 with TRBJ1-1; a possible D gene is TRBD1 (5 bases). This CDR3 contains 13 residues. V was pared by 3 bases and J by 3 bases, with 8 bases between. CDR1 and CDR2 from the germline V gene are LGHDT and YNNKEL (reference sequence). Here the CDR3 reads CASSHQGDTEAFF. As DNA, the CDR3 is TGTGCCAGCAGCCACCAGGGTGACACTGAAGCTTTCTTT.

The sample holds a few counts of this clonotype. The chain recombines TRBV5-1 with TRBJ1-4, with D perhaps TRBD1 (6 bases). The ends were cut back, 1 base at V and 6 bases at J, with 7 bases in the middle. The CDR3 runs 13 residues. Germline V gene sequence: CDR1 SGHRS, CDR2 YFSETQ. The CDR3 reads CASSLSGDEKLFF. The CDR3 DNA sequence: TGCGCCAGCAGCTTGTCAGGGGATGAAAAACTGTTTTTT.